The rows below give T cell receptor beta chains drawn from one sample of a study of blood T cell repertoires in COVID-19. Clones were read by immunoSEQ multiplex PCR, and TCRdb kept only the in-frame ones, dropping some. The table records roughly 180,000 clones, approximately 86% of them present only once. Sequences were obtained from PBMCs or T cells enriched from blood (not recorded which). The receptors come from a woman in her thirties who had recovered from COVID-19. Each CDR3 is given with its conserved first and last residue.

J,V,CDR3
TRBJ1-1,TRBV7-9,CASSPRTGDVTEAFF
TRBJ2-5,TRBV6-2/TRBV6-3,CASSGGRLNQETQYF
TRBJ2-1,TRBV13,CASSLDRGGSYNEQFF
TRBJ2-7,TRBV6-5,CASSFNRDSYEQYF
TRBJ1-2,TRBV30,CAWTYPTGRFNYGYTF
TRBJ1-2,TRBV11-2,CASSLASVSYGYTF
TRBJ1-5,TRBV6-5,CASSYGSQGGQPQHF
TRBJ1-6,TRBV7-9,CASSLGTGDSPLHF
TRBJ1-4,TRBV5-1,CASSSSEGLEKLFF
TRBJ1-5,TRBV19,CASSIGGRPQHF
TRBJ1-2,TRBV2,CASRNGTYGYTF
TRBJ2-1,TRBV27,CASSLRQWRANSYNEQFF
TRBJ2-1,TRBV5-1,CASRDRNNEQFF
TRBJ1-5,TRBV2,CASRIQGGNQPQHF
TRBJ1-1,TRBV19,CASKWGGTEAFF
TRBJ2-2,TRBV5-1,CASSLTGVDTGELFF
TRBJ2-7,TRBV25-1,CASSIWGDRGEQYF
TRBJ2-2,TRBV4-3,CASSHRAGAGELFF
TRBJ1-1,TRBV30,CAWDSAGYTEAFF
TRBJ1-5,TRBV19,CASSSIGQGMDQPQHF
TRBJ2-3,TRBV19,CASSGLAGVSGADTQYF
TRBJ1-3,TRBV19,CASSSSSGNTIYF
TRBJ1-1,TRBV5-1,CASSSNLNTEAFF
TRBJ1-4,TRBV14,CASSQDLPGETEKLFF
TRBJ2-3,TRBV12-3/TRBV12-4,CASSFGTDTQYF
TRBJ1-6,TRBV11-3,CASSGGGLNSPLHF
TRBJ1-1,TRBV15,CATSRGNRINTEAFF
TRBJ2-2,TRBV21-1,CASSQLAGVSTGELFF
TRBJ1-6,TRBV2,CANGQGNSPLHF
TRBJ2-5,TRBV2,CASSVDRGAGQETQYF
TRBJ1-5,TRBV6-6,CASSGGLGNQPQHF
TRBJ2-7,TRBV27,CASSLWGGKFYEQYF
TRBJ1-6,TRBV7-2,CASSRPPGAGSYNSPLHF
TRBJ2-1,TRBV11-2,CASSFGTNNEQFF
TRBJ2-7,TRBV20-1,CSASRAGAYEQYF
TRBJ1-3,TRBV7-9,CASKREQSGRNTIYF
TRBJ2-3,TRBV6-2/TRBV6-3,CASSETSGTRTDTQYF
TRBJ1-2,TRBV30,CAWSEQGVVGYTF
TRBJ2-7,TRBV13,CASSFRDRGLDEQYF
TRBJ2-1,TRBV11-3,CASSLVGVGQGDYNEQFF
TRBJ1-6,TRBV4-2,CASSHSTGGGGSPLHF
TRBJ1-2,TRBV5-1,CASSASQGEPNYGYTF
TRBJ2-7,TRBV30,CAWAPLGSEQYF
TRBJ1-3,TRBV2,CASQQGHSGNTIYF
TRBJ1-5,TRBV4-3,CASSHRQGGNQPQHF
TRBJ2-7,TRBV7-2,CASSPVAGYEQYF
TRBJ1-2,TRBV11-2,CASSPGTASYYGYTF
TRBJ1-5,TRBV6-5,CASNKGQLNQPQHF
TRBJ1-1,TRBV15,CATSKWAENTEAFF
TRBJ2-3,TRBV19,CASSIVGDTQYF
TRBJ1-5,TRBV19,CASSIKSVSRDQPQHF
TRBJ2-1,TRBV12-5,CASGLVRSGLLVSYNEQFF